The T cell receptor beta chain under discussion was sequenced for a study of cytomegalovirus exposure and HLA in healthy donors. The study, taken as a whole, reports: The study labeled 164 TCR beta chains cytomegalovirus-associated.

CDR3 size: 15 residues. V lost 3 bases and J lost 2, with 8 bases in between. Germline V lookup: CDR1 MDHEN, CDR2 SYDVKM. Method: immunoSEQ multiplex PCR; TCRdb's copy keeps in-frame clones and lacks some. This sample yields approximately 88,000 clones, of which roughly 96% are seen a single time; roughly 1.3% belongs to the top ten. As for this clone: No antigen is known for it.

The rearrangement links TRBV28 to TRBJ2-6, with D possibly TRBD1 on 6 matching bases. The TCR comes from a woman between 18 and 29 years old in good health and CMV-seronegative. The source material was PBMCs. The CDR3 protein is CASSFTGTGANVLTF. The CDR3, as DNA: TGTGCCAGCAGTTTCACAGGGACTGGGGCCAACGTCCTGACTTTC.